The 15 T cell receptor beta chains in this list originate from one sample, sequenced in a study of Graves' ophthalmopathy and Graves' hyperthyroidism (dated by TCRdb to the late 2010s). The instrument was an Illumina HiSeq 2000. For repertoire sequencing, the TCR beta CDR3 regions were amplified from RNA transcripts. A first-round RT-PCR used HTBI primers with the Qiagen OneStep RT-PCR kit, followed by a second-round multiplex PCR, size selection and purification. TCRdb passed the public sequencing reads through fastp at Q25 and MiXCR, retaining productive beta sequences. Rows matching on CDR3 protein sequence are summarized as one entry with the most common DNA and genes. For this sample the table gives fewer than 650,000 distinct CDR3 sequences, of which about 24% were detected only once. The ten largest clonotypes hold more than 5.5% of the sample. Sequenced input: peripheral blood. All receptors come from a woman younger than 30 with stable Graves' hyperthyroidism. Some clones in this sample may be carry-over from other donors' samples. Donor details come from another sample of the same person, matched by shared clones.

This sequence joins TRBV5-1 and TRBJ1-1; perhaps TRBD1 as D (5 bases). Trimming removed 4 bases at V and 0 bases at J, with 10 bases between. The CDR3 has 14 residues. Germline V gene data show CDR1 as SGHRS and CDR2 as YFSETQ. DNA of the CDR3: TGCGCCAGCAGCGTGGGGGATTTGAACACTGAAGCTTTCTTT. Translation: CASSVGDLNTEAFF.

This clonotype was recorded at least ten times. The J gene is TRBJ1-1, the V gene TRBV19; D is undetermined. The V gene's germline CDR1 is LNHDA and CDR2 SQIVND (reference sequence). The CDR3 sequence is 15 residues long. Deletions cut 2 bases from V and 1 base from J, with 11 bases between. DNA of the CDR3: TGTGCCAGTAGTATATGGGAGGCAGGGAACACTGAAGCTTTCTTT. It specifies CASSIWEAGNTEAFF.

This clonotype was recorded at least ten times. The chain employs TRBV2 and TRBJ2-6; D call uncertain. Germline CDR1 reads SNHLY; CDR2 reads FYNNEI. V was pared by 6 bases and J by 9 bases, with 24 bases between. The CDR3 runs to 17 residues. The CDR3 coding sequence is TGTGCCAGCAGCGCTCTCGGCTCTCCTCTGGGTGGCAACGTCCTGACTTTC. Its translation: CASSALGSPLGGNVLTF.

This clonotype was seen just once. The chain employs TRBV28 and TRBJ2-7; 7 nucleotides line up with TRBD2. CDR1 MDHEN and CDR2 SYDVKM come from the germline V gene. This CDR3 is 15 amino acids long. J was trimmed by 6 bases and V by 2 bases; bases with no gene match: 10. DNA of the CDR3: TGTGCCAGCAGTTTAGCGCCCCAACTAGCGCGCGAGCAGTACTTC. Translating it yields CASSLAPQLAREQYF. The whole variable domain, remainder taken from reference TRBV28 and TRBJ2-7, is DVKVTQSSRYLVKRTGEKVFLECVQDMDHENMFWYRQDPGLGLRLIYFSYDVKMKEKGDIPEGYSVSREKKERFSLILESASTNQTSMYLCASSLAPQLAREQYFGPGTRLTVT.

At least ten counts were recorded for this clonotype. This chain links TRBV12-3 or TRBV12-4 with TRBJ1-6, with 8 positions matching TRBD1. CDR3 length: 16 amino acids. V lost 3 bases and J lost 6; bases outside the gene matches: 7. The CDR3 is CASSFPRTGLNSPLHF. The CDR3 DNA reads TGTGCCAGCAGTTTCCCCCGGACAGGGCTTAATTCACCCCTCCACTTT.

This clonotype was counted many times. J is TRBJ2-4 and V is TRBV19; 7 bases line up with TRBD1. Per the germline V gene, CDR1 is LNHDA and CDR2 is SQIVND (reference sequence). V gave up 6 bases and J gave up 2 bases; unmatched junction bases: 7. The CDR3 length is 15 residues. Here the CDR3 DNA reads TGTGCCAGTAGCACCGACAGGGATCCCAAAAACATTCAGTACTTC. It is translated as CASSTDRDPKNIQYF.

At least ten counts were recorded for this clonotype. V is TRBV6-5 and J is TRBJ1-2, with 7 bases that match TRBD1. The V gene's germline CDR1 is MNHEY and CDR2 SVGAGI. V trimming: 2 bases; J trimming: 6 bases; junction bases outside the gene matches: 9. The CDR3 totals 15 residues. The CDR3 coding sequence is TGTGCCAGCAGTTACGCCCCCGGACAGGCCGATGGCTACACCTTC. It is translated as CASSYAPGQADGYTF.

Written as DNA, the CDR3 is TGCAGCGTTGACCCGGCTAGCGGGGGGCACGAGCAGTACTTC. It translates to CSVDPASGGHEQYF. The chain employs TRBV29-1 and TRBJ2-7, with 11 nucleotides matching TRBD2. Per the germline V gene, CDR1 is SQVTM and CDR2 is ANQGSEA. V shed 3 bases and J 5 bases; nucleotides not matched to a gene: 6. The CDR3 runs 14 residues.

In its sample, this clonotype was seen many times. The chain employs TRBV6-1 and TRBJ2-2, with 8 bases fitting TRBD2. Germline lookup yields CDR1 MNHNS and CDR2 SASEGT. The CDR3 is made up of 17 amino acids. V was clipped by 2 bases and J by 7 bases; unmatched bases: 12. CDR3 residues: CASSESPLGLAGGELFF. The DNA of the CDR3 is TGTGCCAGCAGTGAATCTCCCCTTGGACTAGCTGGCGGGGAGCTGTTTTTT.

In this sample, this clonotype turned up a few times. This chain uses TRBV7-3 with TRBJ2-2; D perhaps matches TRBD2 (6 bases). Trimming shortened V by 3 bases and J by 0 bases, and 11 bases separated the two germline ends. CDR3 size: 16 residues. Looked up from germline, CDR1 is SGHTA and CDR2 is FQGTGA. The CDR3: CASSLGRGANTGELFF. The CDR3 DNA is TGTGCCAGCAGCTTGGGTCGCGGGGCGAACACCGGGGAGCTGTTTTTT.

The chain employs TRBV6-2 or TRBV6-3 and TRBJ1-1; D is perhaps TRBD1 (6 bases). V dropped 4 bases and J dropped 0 bases, with 24 bases sitting between them. The CDR3 runs 19 residues. Germline CDR1 reads MNHEY; CDR2 reads SVGEGT. The CDR3 is CASSSRPTTGGSMNTEAFF. CDR3 nucleotide sequence: TGTGCCAGCAGTTCTCGACCCACGACAGGTGGAAGCATGAACACTGAAGCTTTCTTT.

The chain joins TRBV4-3 to TRBJ1-5; D is unresolved. The CDR3 is 15 amino acids. CDR1 and CDR2 (germline): LGHNA, YSLEER. Between the trimmed V and J ends, which lost 2 bases and 4 bases, there was a span of 12 bases. CDR3 DNA sequence: TGCGCCAGCAGCCAACGAACTGCGGGAAATCAGCCCCAGCATTTT. This gives the protein CASSQRTAGNQPQHF.

In its sample, this clonotype was seen many times. V gene TRBV28 combines with J gene TRBJ2-7; weak D call: TRBD1 (6 bases). This CDR3 has 17 residues. Trimming left V 6 bases short and J 0 bases short, with 21 bases between. Looked up from germline, CDR1 is MDHEN and CDR2 is SYDVKM. CDR3 protein: CASSLNRVLGGSYEQYF. The CDR3, as DNA: TGTGCCAGCAGCCTAAACAGGGTCCTAGGGGGCTCCTACGAGCAGTACTTC.

This clonotype appeared many times. The chain joins TRBV6-1 to TRBJ2-7, with 7 nucleotides matching TRBD2. V lost 7 bases and J lost 0; bases outside the gene matches: 6. Looked up from germline, CDR1 is MNHNS and CDR2 is SASEGT. The CDR3 has 14 amino acids. The CDR3 DNA reads as TGTGCCAGCATCAAGGGAGGGAGCTCCTACGAGCAGTACTTC. As protein: CASIKGGSSYEQYF.

This clonotype was counted at least ten times. This rearrangement joins TRBV6-5 to TRBJ1-1; TRBD1 is a possible D gene (6 bases). The V gene lost 2 bases and the J gene lost 4 bases, with 17 bases spanning the gap. Looked up from germline, CDR1 is MNHEY and CDR2 is SVGAGI. The CDR3 consists of 16 residues. CDR3 DNA sequence: TGTGCCAGCAGTTACCTACCGACAGGACCGGGCACTGAAGCTTTCTTT. Protein: CASSYLPTGPGTEAFF.